This TCR beta chain was sequenced during a study of cytomegalovirus exposure and HLA in healthy donors. Findings of the study overall: By a later analysis, the bulk of CMV-associated TCR beta chains appeared HLA-restricted. A later analysis reportedly found fewer N-insertions in an Asian-associated ancestry cluster than the roughly 680-donor mean. Analyses of presence/absence relied on an assumption of roughly uniform sequencing depth across donors. V- and J-gene trimming of TCR beta was linked (in a later analysis) to a missense DCLRE1C variant.

Vbeta (60) and Jbeta (13) primers were used in the PCR. Data came from immunoSEQ multiplex PCR; TCRdb stores just in-frame clones and leaves some out. Of 100,000 or so clones listed, less than 85% are singletons. On this clone: What it recognizes is unknown.

The ends lost 3 bases at V and 0 bases at J; junction bases unmatched: 0. The germline V gene encodes CDR1 SGHNT and CDR2 YENEEA. The CDR3 is 14 amino acids. The receptor comes from a man in his forties or fifties in good health and CMV-seropositive. V and J are TRBV11-3 and TRBJ2-3; 7 positions match TRBD2. Sequencing was done on a sample of PBMCs. The CDR3, as DNA: TGTGCCAGCAGCTTTAGCGGGAGCACAGATACGCAGTATTTT. This encodes CASSFSGSTDTQYF.